This T cell receptor (beta chain) was sequenced in a study of metastatic and nonmetastatic thyroid tumors (dated by TCRdb to 2018 to 2020). At the level of the whole study: The researchers compared repertoires between peripheral blood samples and tumor or nodule tissue samples from patients with malignant or benign thyroid disease. What the authors observed across the whole study: In both blood and tumor samples, malignant tumors were reported to have significantly higher TCR beta diversity than benign nodules.

This clone has a count of ten or more. Its antigen is currently not known. The sample holds no much larger clone one base away, and base qualities are not on file. Library creation used PCR. For sequencing, an Illumina HiSeq 4000 was employed. High-throughput sequencing was used to profile the TCR beta-chain CDR3 region of every patient. The study's processing was this. Drawing on CDR3 differences between clinicopathological groups, the researchers built a classifier meant to tell apart patients with distant-metastatic papillary thyroid cancer. To measure repertoire diversity the researchers used the Shannon index, while the Morisita-Horn index served to gauge how similar the tumor and blood repertoires were. The raw public data were reprocessed by TCRdb itself: fastp quality trimming at Q25, MiXCR clonotype calling, in-frame beta chains only. The V and J calls follow TCRdb's processing rather than the paper's. This sample lists fewer than 40,000 clones; 20% to 25% were detected once. In total, the top ten clones hold about 3% of the sample.

No patient had received any treatment before thyroid surgery. Using T-cell receptor beta sequencing, the researchers looked back retrospectively at clinical samples from patients, gathered between about 2012 and 2018. From a lookup of the germline V gene (reference sequence), CDR1 and CDR2 are LNHNV and YYDKDF. The germline V and J ends show losses of 0 bases and 2 bases respectively, and no gene match explains 6 bases of the junction. From the cysteine through the phenylalanine, the CDR3 covers 19 amino acids. Solely the CDR3 DNA is kept, with 57 bases framed from the first base. The receptor comes from a male donor with papillary thyroid cancer or a benign thyroid nodule (not recorded which). Some clones in this sample may be carry-over from other donors' samples. The V gene is TRBV15 and the J gene is TRBJ2-2, with 13 bases aligning to TRBD2. The sequencing sample was made of tumor tissue. The bases read TGTGCCACCAGCAGAGAACTAGCGGGAGGGCTGGAAAACACCGGGGAGCTGTTTTTT. The translation is CATSRELAGGLENTGELFF.